The present TCR beta chain was sequenced within a study of blood T cell repertoires in COVID-19. Study-level background: Donors in the United States, Italy and Spain gave samples during acute or convalescent COVID-19.

The table came from immunoSEQ multiplex PCR; TCRdb's copy has only in-frame clones and leaves some out. The table shows some 250,000 clones, with roughly 80% occurring only once. There are 16 residues in the CDR3. V was pared by 5 bases and J by 1 base, with 6 bases of the junction left unmatched. Germline V gene sequence: CDR1 SEHNR, CDR2 FQNEAQ (reference sequence). The sequence came from a woman aged 18-29 years with acute or convalescent COVID-19. The sequenced sample consisted of peripheral blood. This chain uses TRBV7-9 with TRBJ2-1, with 9 bases matching TRBD2. The CDR3: CASSLSGSLSYNEQFF. Written as DNA, the CDR3 is TGTGCCAGCAGCCTTAGCGGGAGCCTTTCCTACAATGAGCAGTTCTTC.